This T cell receptor beta chain was recovered during a study of OX40 agonist ivuxolimab in advanced cancers. Study in general: The mean age was roughly 60 years, ranging from about 23 to 79, with approximately 83% of participants male. Eligibility rules accepted prior anti-PD-1, anti-PD-L1 or anti-CTLA-4 therapy, and 30% to 40% had some.

Clones were sequenced by immunoSEQ multiplex PCR, and TCRdb holds only the in-frame ones, with some missing. The sample carries 25,000 to 40,000 clones, 85% to 90% recorded once. V was clipped by 11 bases and J by 1 base; unmatched bases: 10. Germline loops: CDR1 SEHNR, CDR2 FQNEAQ (reference sequence). The CDR3 loop spans 17 amino acids. Sequenced material: CD4+ or CD8+ T cells sorted from blood, taken in a trial of the OX40 agonist ivuxolimab. The clonotype originates from an adult with an advanced solid tumor such as melanoma, head and neck, liver or kidney cancer. This chain joins TRBV7-9 and TRBJ2-1, with 14 positions matching TRBD2. In DNA form, the CDR3 reads TGTGCCGGGGTCGGGACTAGCGGGGGACTATCCTACAATGAGCAGTTCTTC. Its translation is CAGVGTSGGLSYNEQFF.